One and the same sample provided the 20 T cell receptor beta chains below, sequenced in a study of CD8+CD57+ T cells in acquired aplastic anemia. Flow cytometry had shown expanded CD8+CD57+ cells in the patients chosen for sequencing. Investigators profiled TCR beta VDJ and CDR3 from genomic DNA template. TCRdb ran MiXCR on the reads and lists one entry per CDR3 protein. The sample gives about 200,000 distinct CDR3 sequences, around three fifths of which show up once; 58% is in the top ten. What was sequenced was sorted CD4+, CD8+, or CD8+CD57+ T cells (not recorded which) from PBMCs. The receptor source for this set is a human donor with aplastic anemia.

The CDR3 sequence is CASSIRQGLVGYTF. As DNA, the CDR3 is TGTGCCAGCAGTATTAGACAGGGTCTAGTCGGCTACACCTTC. V gene TRBV12-3 or TRBV12-4 combines with J gene TRBJ1-2; 7 bases align to TRBD1. With V trimmed by 5 bases and J by 8 bases, 11 bases remained unmatched. The CDR3 length is 14 residues.

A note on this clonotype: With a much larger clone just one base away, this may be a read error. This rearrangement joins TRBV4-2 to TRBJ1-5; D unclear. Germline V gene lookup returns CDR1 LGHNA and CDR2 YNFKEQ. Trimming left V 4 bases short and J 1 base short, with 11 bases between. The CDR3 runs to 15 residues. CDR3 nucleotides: TGTGCCAGCAGCCTACATGCAGAGAGCAATCAGCCCCAGCATTTT. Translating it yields CASSLHAESNQPQHF.

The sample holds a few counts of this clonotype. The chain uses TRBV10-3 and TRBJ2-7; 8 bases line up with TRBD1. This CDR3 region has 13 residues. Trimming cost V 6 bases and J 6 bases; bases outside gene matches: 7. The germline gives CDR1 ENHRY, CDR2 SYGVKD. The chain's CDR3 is CAIRPGQGGEQYF. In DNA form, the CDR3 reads TGTGCCATCAGGCCTGGACAGGGTGGCGAGCAGTACTTC.

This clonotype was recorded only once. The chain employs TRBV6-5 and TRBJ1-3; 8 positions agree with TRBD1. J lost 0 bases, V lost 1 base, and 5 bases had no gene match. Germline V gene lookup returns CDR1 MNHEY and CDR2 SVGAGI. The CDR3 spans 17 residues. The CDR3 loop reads CASSYWDRTSSGNTIYF. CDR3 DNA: TGTGCCAGCAGTTACTGGGACAGGACGAGCTCTGGAAACACCATATATTTT.

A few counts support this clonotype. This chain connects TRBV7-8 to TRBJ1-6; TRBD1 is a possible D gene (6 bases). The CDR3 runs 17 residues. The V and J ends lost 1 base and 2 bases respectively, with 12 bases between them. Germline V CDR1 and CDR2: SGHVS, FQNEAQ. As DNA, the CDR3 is TGTGCCAGCAGCTTAGACTCAGGGGCACCCTATAATTCACCCCTCCACTTT. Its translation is CASSLDSGAPYNSPLHF.

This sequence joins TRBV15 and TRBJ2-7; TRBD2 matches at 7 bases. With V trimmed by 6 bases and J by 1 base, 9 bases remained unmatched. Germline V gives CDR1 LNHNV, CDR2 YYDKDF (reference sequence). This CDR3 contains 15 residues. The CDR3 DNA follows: TGTGCCACCAGTACGGCGGGAGTTGGGTCCTACGAGCAGTACTTC. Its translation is CATSTAGVGSYEQYF.

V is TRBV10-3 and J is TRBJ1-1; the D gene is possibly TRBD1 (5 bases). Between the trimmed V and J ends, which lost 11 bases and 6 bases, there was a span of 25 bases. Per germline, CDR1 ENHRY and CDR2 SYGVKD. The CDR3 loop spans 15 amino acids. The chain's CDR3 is CAVGDPTVGGAEAFF. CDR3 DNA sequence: TGTGCCGTAGGTGACCCGACAGTCGGAGGGGCTGAAGCTTTCTTT.

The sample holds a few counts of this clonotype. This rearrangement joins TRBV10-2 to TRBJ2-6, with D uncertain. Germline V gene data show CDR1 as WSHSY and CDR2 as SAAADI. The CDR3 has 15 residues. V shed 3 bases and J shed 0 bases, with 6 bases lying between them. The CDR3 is CASSDKVSGANVLTF. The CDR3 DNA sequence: TGCGCCAGCAGTGACAAGGTCTCTGGGGCCAACGTCCTGACTTTC.

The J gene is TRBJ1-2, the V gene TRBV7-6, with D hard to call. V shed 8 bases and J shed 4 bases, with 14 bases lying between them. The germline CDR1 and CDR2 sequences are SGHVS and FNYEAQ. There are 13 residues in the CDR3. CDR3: CASAPESLYGYTF. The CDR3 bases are TGTGCCAGCGCGCCAGAGAGTCTCTATGGCTACACCTTC.

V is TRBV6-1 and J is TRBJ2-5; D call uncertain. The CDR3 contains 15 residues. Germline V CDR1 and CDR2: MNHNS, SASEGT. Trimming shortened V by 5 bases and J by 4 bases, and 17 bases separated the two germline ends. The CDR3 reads CASSYTAPAGETQYF. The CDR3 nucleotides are TGTGCCAGCAGTTACACCGCGCCGGCCGGAGAGACCCAGTACTTC.

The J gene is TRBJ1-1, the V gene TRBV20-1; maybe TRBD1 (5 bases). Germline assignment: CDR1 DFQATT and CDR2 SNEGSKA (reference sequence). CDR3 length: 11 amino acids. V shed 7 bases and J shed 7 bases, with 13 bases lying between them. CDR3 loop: CSVIWGGEAFF. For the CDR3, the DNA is TGCAGTGTTATTTGGGGCGGTGAAGCTTTCTTT.

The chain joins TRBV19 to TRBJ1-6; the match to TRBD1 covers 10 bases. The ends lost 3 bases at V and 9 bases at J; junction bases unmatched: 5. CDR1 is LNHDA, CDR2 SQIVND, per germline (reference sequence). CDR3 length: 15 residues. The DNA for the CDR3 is TGTGCCAGTAGTATTGGACAGGGGGTATCTTCACCCCTCCACTTT. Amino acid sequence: CASSIGQGVSSPLHF.

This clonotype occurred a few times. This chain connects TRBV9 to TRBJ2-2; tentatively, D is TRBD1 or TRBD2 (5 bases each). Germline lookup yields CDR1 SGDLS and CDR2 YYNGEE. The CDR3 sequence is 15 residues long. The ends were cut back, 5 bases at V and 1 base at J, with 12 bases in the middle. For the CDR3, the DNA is TGTGCCAGCAGTTCAGCTGGGGGGAACACCGGGGAGCTGTTTTTT. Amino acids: CASSSAGGNTGELFF.

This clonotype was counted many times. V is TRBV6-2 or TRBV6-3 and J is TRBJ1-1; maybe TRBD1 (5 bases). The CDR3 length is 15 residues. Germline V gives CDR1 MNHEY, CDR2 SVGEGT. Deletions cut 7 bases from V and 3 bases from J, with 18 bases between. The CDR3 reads CASILTLGPHTEAFF. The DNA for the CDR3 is TGTGCCAGCATCTTAACGCTGGGGCCGCACACTGAAGCTTTCTTT.

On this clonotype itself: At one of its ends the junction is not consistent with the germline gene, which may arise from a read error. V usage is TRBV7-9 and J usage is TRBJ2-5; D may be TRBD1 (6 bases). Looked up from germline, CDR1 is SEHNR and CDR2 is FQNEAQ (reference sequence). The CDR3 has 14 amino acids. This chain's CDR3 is CASSLRQAQETQYF. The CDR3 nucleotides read TGCGCCAGCAGCCTCCGACAGGCCCAAGAGACCCAGTACTTC.

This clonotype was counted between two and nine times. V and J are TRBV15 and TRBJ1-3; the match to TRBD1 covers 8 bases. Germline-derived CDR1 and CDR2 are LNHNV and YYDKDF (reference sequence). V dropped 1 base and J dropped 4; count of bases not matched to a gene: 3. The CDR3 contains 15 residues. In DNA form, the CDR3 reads TGTGCCACCAGCAGAGCGGGACAGGCAGGAAACACCATATATTTT. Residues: CATSRAGQAGNTIYF.

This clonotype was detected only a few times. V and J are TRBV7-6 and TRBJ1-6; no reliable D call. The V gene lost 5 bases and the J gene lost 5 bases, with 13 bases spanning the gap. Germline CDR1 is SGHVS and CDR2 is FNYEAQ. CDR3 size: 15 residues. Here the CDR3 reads CASSLSSTNNSPLHF. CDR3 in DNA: TGTGCCAGCAGCCTCAGTAGCACAAATAATTCACCCCTCCACTTT.

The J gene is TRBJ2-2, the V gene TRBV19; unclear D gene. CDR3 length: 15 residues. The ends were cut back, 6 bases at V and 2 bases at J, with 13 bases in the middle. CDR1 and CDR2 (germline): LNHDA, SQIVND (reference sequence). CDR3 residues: CASRRAGSNTGELFF. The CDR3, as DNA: TGTGCCAGTAGAAGGGCAGGATCTAACACCGGGGAGCTGTTTTTT.

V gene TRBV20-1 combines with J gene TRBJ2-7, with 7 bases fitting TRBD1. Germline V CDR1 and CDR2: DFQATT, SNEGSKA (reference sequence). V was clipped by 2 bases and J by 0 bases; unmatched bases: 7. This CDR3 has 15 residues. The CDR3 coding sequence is TGCAGTGCTAGACCATCGGACAGGAGCTCCTACGAGCAGTACTTC. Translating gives CSARPSDRSSYEQYF.

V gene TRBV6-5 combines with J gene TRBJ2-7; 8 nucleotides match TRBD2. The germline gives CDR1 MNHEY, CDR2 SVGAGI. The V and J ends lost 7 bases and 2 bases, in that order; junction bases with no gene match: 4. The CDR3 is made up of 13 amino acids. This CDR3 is CASMAGGTYEQYF. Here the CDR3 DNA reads TGTGCCAGCATGGCGGGAGGAACCTACGAGCAGTACTTC.